Below are 30 T cell receptor beta chains sequenced from a single sample in a study of cytomegalovirus exposure and HLA in healthy donors. Amplification used 60 Vbeta primers and 13 Jbeta primers. The protocol was immunoSEQ multiplex PCR, while the TCRdb copy is restricted to in-frame clones and leaves out a portion. The table lists some 140,000 clones, over 70% of them singletons. Sequenced: PBMCs. These receptors originate from a man aged 25 to 40 in good health and CMV-seropositive.

This chain links TRBV27 with TRBJ2-7; 7 bases map to TRBD1. The CDR3 sequence is 14 residues long. Germline values: CDR1 MNHEY, CDR2 SMNVEV (reference sequence). J gave up 2 bases and V 5 bases, and 6 bases lay outside the gene matches. The DNA of the CDR3 is TGTGCCAGCAGTCCGACGACAGGGCCCTACGAGCAGTACTTC. This sequence encodes CASSPTTGPYEQYF.

This chain joins TRBV6-5 and TRBJ1-1; no firm D call. The germline gives CDR1 MNHEY, CDR2 SVGAGI. CDR3 length equals 15 residues. Trimming removed 2 bases at V and 0 bases at J, with 10 bases between. The CDR3 coding sequence is TGTGCCAGCAGTTACGAGGTTGGATTGAACACTGAAGCTTTCTTT. Amino acids: CASSYEVGLNTEAFF.

This rearrangement joins TRBV27 to TRBJ2-7, with D possibly matching TRBD2 (5 bases). This CDR3 contains 14 residues. Trimming left V 4 bases short and J 12 bases short, with 22 bases between. The germline gives CDR1 MNHEY, CDR2 SMNVEV (reference sequence). Here the CDR3 reads CASSSDVSGLGGYF. Here the CDR3 DNA reads TGTGCCAGCAGTTCAGACGTATCCGGACTCGGCGGGTACTTC.

The rearrangement links TRBV5-1 to TRBJ1-3; D gene ambiguous. From germline, CDR1 is SGHRS and CDR2 YFSETQ. The CDR3 totals 14 residues. Trimming took 7 bases from V and 0 from J, leaving 11 bases between them. The CDR3 loop reads CASGSRFSGNTIYF. The CDR3 DNA is TGCGCCAGCGGCTCCCGTTTCTCTGGAAACACCATATATTTT.

V gene TRBV29-1 combines with J gene TRBJ2-1, with 7 nucleotides matching TRBD2. Trimming at V came to 3 bases and at J to 9 bases, leaving 5 bases not matched to a gene. The CDR3 extends over 12 amino acids. Germline V CDR1 and CDR2: SQVTM, ANQGSEA. The CDR3 spells CSVDGAGVEQFF. The CDR3 DNA sequence: TGCAGCGTTGACGGGGCGGGAGTTGAGCAGTTCTTC.

The chain couples TRBV9 to TRBJ2-7, with 7 bases that match TRBD1. The length of the CDR3 is 13 residues. J gave up 12 bases and V 4 bases, and 13 bases lay outside the gene matches. Germline V gene data show CDR1 as SGDLS and CDR2 as YYNGEE. The CDR3 DNA reads TGTGCCAGCAGCCCAGGGTCCGACAGGGCCCTGTACTTC. Translation gives CASSPGSDRALYF. The entire variable domain, with the rest obtained from reference TRBV9 and TRBJ2-7, is as follows: DSGVTQTPKHLITATGQRVTLRCSPRSGDLSVYWYQQSLDQGLQFLIQYYNGEERAKGNILERFSAQQFPDLHSELNLSSLELGDSALYFCASSPGSDRALYFGPGTRLTVT.

Only one count was recorded for this clone. The J gene is TRBJ2-7, the V gene TRBV5-4; D perhaps matches TRBD2 (6 bases). Looked up from germline, CDR1 is SGHNT and CDR2 is YYREEE (reference sequence). Trimming shortened V by 2 bases and J by 2 bases, and 8 bases separated the two germline ends. The CDR3 sequence is 13 residues long. This chain's CDR3 is CASSFGGTYEQYF. Written as DNA, the CDR3 is TGTGCCAGCAGCTTCGGGGGAACCTACGAGCAGTACTTC. The full variable domain, its missing parts supplied by reference TRBV5-4 and TRBJ2-7, is ETGVTQSPTHLIKTRGQQVTLRCSSQSGHNTVSWYQQALGQGPQFIFQYYREEENGRGNFPPRFSGLQFPNYSSELNVNALELDDSALYLCASSFGGTYEQYFGPGTRLTVT.

This clone has only one observation. The V call is TRBV7-2, the J call TRBJ2-7; no clear D. Trimming removed 3 bases from V and 0 bases from J, with 3 bases in between. Germline CDR1 SGHTA, CDR2 FQGNSA. The CDR3 runs 12 residues. Here the CDR3 DNA reads TGTGCCAGCAGCTTTAACTCCTACGAGCAGTACTTC. It is translated as CASSFNSYEQYF.

This chain joins TRBV9 and TRBJ2-2, with D possibly matching TRBD2 (6 bases). The CDR3 is 13 residues long. Germline loops: CDR1 SGDLS, CDR2 YYNGEE. Trimming cost V 5 bases and J 5 bases, with 10 bases left between them. CDR3 loop: CASRGGSTGELFF. In DNA, the CDR3 is TGTGCCAGCAGAGGAGGGAGTACCGGGGAGCTGTTTTTT.

The rearrangement joins TRBV28 to TRBJ2-7, with a weak D call TRBD2 (6 bases). Germline values: CDR1 MDHEN, CDR2 SYDVKM. The V end was cut by 5 bases, the J end by 0 bases, with 14 bases between. This CDR3 spans 15 amino acids. The CDR3: CASSKVPGLSYEQYF. The DNA of the CDR3 is TGTGCCAGCAGTAAAGTCCCGGGACTCTCCTACGAGCAGTACTTC.

The chain combines TRBV7-6 with TRBJ1-2; D not resolved. The germline V gene encodes CDR1 SGHVS and CDR2 FNYEAQ. Trimming removed 6 bases at V and 0 bases at J, with 17 bases between. The CDR3 runs to 16 residues. CDR3 loop: CASSSGERAANYGYTF. CDR3 coding DNA: TGTGCCAGCAGTTCCGGGGAGAGGGCCGCTAACTATGGCTACACCTTC.

The rearrangement joins TRBV12-5 to TRBJ2-5; 14 bases fit TRBD2. Trimming took 7 bases from V and 7 from J; bases not matched to a gene: 8. Germline V gives CDR1 LGHNT, CDR2 FRNRAP. The CDR3 contains 15 residues. The CDR3 nucleotides are TGTGCTAGTGCCGGGACTAGCGGGAGTCCACTGACCCAGTACTTC. Translating gives CASAGTSGSPLTQYF.

V gene TRBV27 combines with J gene TRBJ2-7, with TRBD2 as a possible D gene (7 bases). CDR3 length: 14 residues. Trimming stripped 4 bases from V and 4 bases from J, with 14 bases between. Germline V CDR1 and CDR2: MNHEY, SMNVEV (reference sequence). The CDR3 sequence is CASSSAEGGYEQYF. Written as DNA, the CDR3 is TGTGCCAGCAGTTCTGCTGAGGGGGGGTACGAGCAGTACTTC.

The chain has TRBV19 and TRBJ2-3; D unresolved. The CDR3 has 17 amino acids. Germline CDR1 reads LNHDA; CDR2 reads SQIVND (reference sequence). V lost 1 base and J lost 1, with 15 bases in between. The CDR3 coding sequence is TGTGCCAGTAGTATAGTTGGCCCTTCCGCGGGCACAGATACGCAGTATTTT. Its protein is CASSIVGPSAGTDTQYF.

CDR3 loop: CASSLDGSGATPSGFF. The CDR3 nucleotides read TGTGCCAGCAGCTTAGACGGTAGCGGGGCCACCCCGTCGGGGTTCTTC. The chain links TRBV11-2 to TRBJ2-1; 8 positions match TRBD2. The ends lost 0 bases at V and 15 bases at J; junction bases unmatched: 16. Germline V gene data show CDR1 as SGHAT and CDR2 as FQNNGV. The CDR3 runs 16 residues.

The J gene is TRBJ2-3, the V gene TRBV7-3; TRBD2 is a possible D gene (6 bases). From germline, CDR1 is SGHTA and CDR2 FQGTGA. The CDR3 spans 16 residues. V lost 1 base and J 0 bases, leaving 11 bases between the germline ends. The CDR3 loop reads CASSLNGGASTDTQYF. Here the CDR3 DNA reads TGTGCCAGCAGCTTAAATGGCGGGGCTAGCACAGATACGCAGTATTTT.

The rearrangement uses TRBV4-2 and TRBJ2-2; TRBD1 aligns across 8 bases. V was clipped by 4 bases and J by 1 base; unmatched bases: 2. The CDR3 consists of 15 residues. Germline lookup yields CDR1 LGHNA and CDR2 YNFKEQ. DNA for the CDR3: TGTGCCAGCAGCCTGGGGACAGGGAACACCGGGGAGCTGTTTTTT. It encodes CASSLGTGNTGELFF.

This clone was found a few times. The V gene is TRBV7-2, the J gene TRBJ1-4; D not certain. Germline loops: CDR1 SGHTA, CDR2 FQGNSA. The CDR3 is made up of 15 amino acids. V was trimmed by 5 bases and J by 0 bases, leaving 10 bases between them. CDR3 sequence: CASSRQATTNEKLFF. CDR3 DNA: TGTGCCAGCAGCCGCCAGGCCACAACTAATGAAAAACTGTTTTTT.

This clone has a single count. The chain employs TRBV7-2 and TRBJ2-1; D remains ambiguous. Deletions cut 1 base from V and 6 bases from J, with 13 bases between. In germline, CDR1 is SGHTA, CDR2 FQGNSA. The CDR3 runs to 15 residues. The CDR3 bases are TGTGCCAGCAGCTTAGGACTTCACGGAAGCAATGAGCAGTTCTTC. It specifies CASSLGLHGSNEQFF.

The J gene is TRBJ2-3, the V gene TRBV7-8, with TRBD2 identical over 9 bases. With 0 bases clipped from V and 1 base from J, the junction kept 5 bases outside the gene matches. Germline loops: CDR1 SGHVS, CDR2 FQNEAQ. CDR3 length equals 17 residues. CDR3 sequence reads: CASSLAIAGEGTDTQYF. CDR3 nucleotides: TGTGCCAGCAGCTTAGCGATAGCGGGAGAGGGCACAGATACGCAGTATTTT.

CDR3 DNA sequence: TGTGCCAGCAGACCCGCGGGAGGGCCAGGTGATACGCAGTATTTT. This sequence encodes CASRPAGGPGDTQYF. The chain carries TRBV7-2 and TRBJ2-3, with 9 bases aligning to TRBD2. This CDR3 is 15 amino acids long. The trim removed 6 bases at V and 6 bases at J, leaving 10 bases unmatched. CDR1 is SGHTA and CDR2 is FQGNSA in the germline V gene.

V is TRBV28 and J is TRBJ2-7; 7 bases are a match to TRBD2. The CDR3 covers 16 residues. Germline assignment: CDR1 MDHEN and CDR2 SYDVKM. Losses at the gene ends were 6 bases for V and 3 bases for J; bases not matched to a gene: 14. The CDR3 loop reads CASSDSGASGLYEQYF. The CDR3 DNA sequence: TGTGCCAGCAGCGATTCTGGGGCTAGCGGACTCTACGAGCAGTACTTC.

The chain joins TRBV28 to TRBJ1-1; TRBD1 aligns across 8 bases. Unmatched junction bases numbered 3, after V lost 5 bases and J lost 10 bases. The germline V gene has CDR1 MDHEN and CDR2 SYDVKM. The CDR3 covers 11 residues. This CDR3 reads CASSGQGIAFF. The CDR3 nucleotides read TGTGCCAGCAGTGGACAGGGAATAGCTTTCTTT. Combining the CDR3 with reference TRBV28 and TRBJ1-1 gives the whole variable domain DVKVTQSSRYLVKRTGEKVFLECVQDMDHENMFWYRQDPGLGLRLIYFSYDVKMKEKGDIPEGYSVSREKKERFSLILESASTNQTSMYLCASSGQGIAFFGQGTRLTVV.

This chain joins TRBV25-1 and TRBJ1-1; D uncertain. The CDR3 covers 13 residues. The germline CDR1 and CDR2 sequences are MGHDK and SYGVNS. The V end lost 3 bases, the J end lost 0 bases, and 5 bases lay between the germline ends. Here the CDR3 DNA reads TGTGCCAGCAGTGACAGGATGAACACTGAAGCTTTCTTT. Protein: CASSDRMNTEAFF.

The chain recombines TRBV7-2 with TRBJ2-7; tentative D call: TRBD2 (5 bases). Germline values: CDR1 SGHTA, CDR2 FQGNSA. Between the trimmed V and J ends, which lost 1 base and 7 bases, there was a span of 8 bases. The CDR3 extends over 12 amino acids. The CDR3 region has the DNA TGTGCCAGCAGCTTAGAGGGCGGGGAGCAGTACTTC. Encoded protein: CASSLEGGEQYF.

Only a few counts were recorded for this clone. The chain has TRBV15 and TRBJ1-4, with 9 bases lining up with TRBD1. Looked up from germline, CDR1 is LNHNV and CDR2 is YYDKDF (reference sequence). The CDR3 totals 16 residues. V trimming: 7 bases; J trimming: 2 bases; junction bases outside the gene matches: 8. CDR3 DNA sequence: TGTGCCACCATGGAACTACAGGGGGCGACTAATGAAAAACTGTTTTTT. Translated, it gives CATMELQGATNEKLFF.

The chain is built from TRBV10-3 and TRBJ2-3; 7 bases align to TRBD1. The CDR3 is made up of 14 amino acids. CDR1 is ENHRY, CDR2 SYGVKD, per germline. V was pared by 5 bases and J by 2 bases, with 4 bases of the junction left unmatched. CDR3 region: CAISRDRTTDTQYF. Written as DNA, the CDR3 is TGTGCCATCAGTAGGGACAGAACCACAGATACGCAGTATTTT.

This clone occurred a few times. The chain uses TRBV11-3 and TRBJ2-1; D is uncertain. CDR3 length: 13 amino acids. Trimming removed 1 base from V and 5 bases from J, with 6 bases in between. Germline V gene lookup returns CDR1 SGHNT and CDR2 YENEEA. CDR3 coding DNA: TGTGCCAGCAGCTTAGGTCGCGACAATGAGCAGTTCTTC. Translation: CASSLGRDNEQFF. Full variable domain (outside the CDR3, taken from reference TRBV11-3 and TRBJ2-1): EAGVVQSPRYKIIEKKQPVAFWCNPISGHNTLYWYLQNLGQGPELLIRYENEEAVDDSQLPKDRFSAERLKGVDSTLKIQPAELGDSAVYLCASSLGRDNEQFFGPGTRLTVL.

On this clone itself: This sample includes further DNA sequences coding for the same CDR3. The chain is built from TRBV15 and TRBJ2-5; 9 nucleotides agree with TRBD2. V shed 0 bases, J shed 5 bases, and the junction held 13 bases outside the gene matches. The CDR3 contains 18 residues. Germline V gives CDR1 LNHNV, CDR2 YYDKDF (reference sequence). The CDR3 is CATSRDRFLAGGGETQYF. The CDR3 nucleotides read TGTGCCACCAGCAGAGATCGCTTCCTGGCGGGAGGGGGGGAGACCCAGTACTTC. The full variable domain, with the rest looked up from reference TRBV15 and TRBJ2-5, is DAMVIQNPRYQVTQFGKPVTLSCSQTLNHNVMYWYQQKSSQAPKLLFHYYDKDFNNEADTPDNFQSRRPNTSFCFLDIRSPGLGDTAMYLCATSRDRFLAGGGETQYFGPGTRLLVL.

This sequence joins TRBV6-5 and TRBJ2-7, with 7 bases aligning to TRBD1. The CDR3 runs to 15 residues. J was trimmed by 3 bases and V by 11 bases; bases with no gene match: 16. Germline CDR1 is MNHEY and CDR2 is SVGAGI. CDR3 coding DNA: TGTGCCGCCGCCGAGGGGGCGGCCGTGAACTACGAGCAGTACTTC. This gives the protein CAAAEGAAVNYEQYF.